Detailed here is one T cell receptor (beta chain). This sample was taken from a study of blood T cell repertoires in COVID-19. This CDR3 region has 16 residues. Germline assignment: CDR1 MNHEY and CDR2 SVGAGI. The J segment lost 8 bases and the V segment lost 4 bases, leaving 11 bases of the junction unmatched. Produced via immunoSEQ multiplex PCR; TCRdb's table is partial and in-frame only. The sample lists about 46,000 clones, 75% to 90% occurring once. The rearrangement uses TRBV6-5 and TRBJ1-4, with TRBD1 matching 9 bases. This sequence was found in a human donor in a cohort sampled during active COVID-19. The donor label of this sample is uncertain. Sequencing was performed on peripheral blood. This CDR3 is CASSLTGGGKNEKLFF. The CDR3, as DNA: TGTGCCAGCAGTTTGACAGGGGGTGGGAAGAACGAAAAACTGTTTTTT.